This T cell receptor (beta chain) is drawn from a study of cytomegalovirus exposure and HLA in healthy donors. As for the study in general: A data release that came early held 75 million to 85 million unique TCRs from HLA-typed donors.

This CDR3 region has 14 residues. Both 60 Vbeta primers and 13 Jbeta primers went into the PCR. Assay used: immunoSEQ multiplex PCR; TCRdb lists only in-frame clones, some missing. This repertoire shows 180,000 or so clones, roughly 80% found once; its top ten account for 4.5%. Sequenced sample: PBMCs. The J gene is TRBJ2-7, the V gene TRBV21-1; the D call TRBD2 from the table was never checked on the DNA. TRBV21-1 is termed a pseudogene. The receptor was isolated from a woman in her forties or fifties in good health and CMV-seropositive. The CDR3 DNA follows: TGTGCCAGCAGTCTCGGGGGGGGGACAACCGAGCAGTACTTC. This gives the protein CASSLGGGTTEQYF.